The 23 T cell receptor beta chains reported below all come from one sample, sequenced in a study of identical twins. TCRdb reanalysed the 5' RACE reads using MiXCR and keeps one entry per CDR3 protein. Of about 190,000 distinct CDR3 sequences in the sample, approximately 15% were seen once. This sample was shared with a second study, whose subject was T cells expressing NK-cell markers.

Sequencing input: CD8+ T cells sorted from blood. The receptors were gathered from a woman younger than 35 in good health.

CDR3 loop: CASHLGRDSHEQYF. CDR3 coding DNA: TGTGCCAGCCACTTGGGAAGGGATTCCCACGAGCAGTACTTC. V and J are TRBV6-2 or TRBV6-3 and TRBJ2-7, with D unresolved. The CDR3 has 14 residues. The germline V gene encodes CDR1 MNHEY and CDR2 SVGEGT. The V and J ends lost 8 bases and 5 bases respectively, with 19 bases between them.

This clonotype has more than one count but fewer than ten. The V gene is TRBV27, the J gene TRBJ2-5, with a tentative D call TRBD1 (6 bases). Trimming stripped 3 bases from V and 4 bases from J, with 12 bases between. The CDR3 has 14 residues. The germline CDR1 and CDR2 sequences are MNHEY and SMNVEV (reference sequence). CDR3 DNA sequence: TGTGCCAGCAGTTTCGTAAGAGGGGGAGAGACCCAGTACTTC. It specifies CASSFVRGGETQYF.

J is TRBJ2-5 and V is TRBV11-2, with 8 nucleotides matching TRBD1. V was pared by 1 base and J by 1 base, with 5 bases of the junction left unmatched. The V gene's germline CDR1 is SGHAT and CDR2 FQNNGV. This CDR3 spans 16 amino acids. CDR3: CASSLGPGQVQETQYF. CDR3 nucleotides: TGTGCCAGCAGCTTAGGCCCGGGACAGGTCCAAGAGACCCAGTACTTC.

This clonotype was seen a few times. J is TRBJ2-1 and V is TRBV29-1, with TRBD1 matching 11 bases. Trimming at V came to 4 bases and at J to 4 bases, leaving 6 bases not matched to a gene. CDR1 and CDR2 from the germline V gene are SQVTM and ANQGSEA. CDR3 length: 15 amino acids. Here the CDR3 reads CSVGTGTGGYNEQFF. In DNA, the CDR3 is TGCAGCGTTGGCACCGGGACAGGGGGATACAATGAGCAGTTCTTC.

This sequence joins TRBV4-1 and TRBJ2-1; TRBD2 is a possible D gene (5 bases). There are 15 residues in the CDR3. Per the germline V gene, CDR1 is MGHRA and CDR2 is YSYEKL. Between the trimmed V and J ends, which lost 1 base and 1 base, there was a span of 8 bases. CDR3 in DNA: TGCGCCAGCAGCCAAGCGGGGAATTCCTACAATGAGCAGTTCTTC. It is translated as CASSQAGNSYNEQFF.

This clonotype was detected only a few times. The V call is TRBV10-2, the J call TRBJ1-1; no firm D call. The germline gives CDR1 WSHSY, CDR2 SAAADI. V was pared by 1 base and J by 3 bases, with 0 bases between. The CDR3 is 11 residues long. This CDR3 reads CASSEYTEAFF. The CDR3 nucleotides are TGCGCCAGCAGTGAGTACACTGAAGCTTTCTTT.

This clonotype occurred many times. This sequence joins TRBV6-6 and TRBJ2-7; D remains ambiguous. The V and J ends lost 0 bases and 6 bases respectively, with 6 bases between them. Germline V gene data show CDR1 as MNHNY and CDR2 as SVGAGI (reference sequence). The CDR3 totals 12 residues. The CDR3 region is CASSYSLVEQYF. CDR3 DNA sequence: TGTGCCAGCAGTTACTCTTTGGTCGAGCAGTACTTC.

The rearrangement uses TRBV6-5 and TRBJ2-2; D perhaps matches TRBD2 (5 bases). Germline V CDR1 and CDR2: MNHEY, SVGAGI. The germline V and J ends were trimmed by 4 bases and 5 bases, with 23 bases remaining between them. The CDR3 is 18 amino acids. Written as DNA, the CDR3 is TGTGCCAGCAGTTGCCCCACTAGGATTCTTCTTTGTACCGGGGAGCTGTTTTTT. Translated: CASSCPTRILLCTGELFF.

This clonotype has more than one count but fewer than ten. The CDR3 is CASSLPRGYGELFF. The CDR3 coding sequence is TGTGCCAGCAGCTTACCGCGGGGGTACGGGGAGCTGTTTTTT. This chain connects TRBV13 to TRBJ2-2; 7 bases align to TRBD2. Trimming cost V 2 bases and J 7 bases; bases outside gene matches: 4. There are 14 residues in the CDR3. Germline lookup yields CDR1 PRHDT and CDR2 FYEKMQ (reference sequence).

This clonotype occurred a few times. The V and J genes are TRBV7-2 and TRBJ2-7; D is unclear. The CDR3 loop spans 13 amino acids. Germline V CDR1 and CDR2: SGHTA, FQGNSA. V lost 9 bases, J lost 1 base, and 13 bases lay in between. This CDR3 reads CASGVVESYEQYF. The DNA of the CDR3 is TGTGCCAGTGGGGTGGTTGAATCCTACGAGCAGTACTTC.

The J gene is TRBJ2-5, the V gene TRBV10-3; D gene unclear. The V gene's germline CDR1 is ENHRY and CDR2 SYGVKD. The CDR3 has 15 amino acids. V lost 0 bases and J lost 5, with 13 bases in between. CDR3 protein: CAISESSTPRETQYF. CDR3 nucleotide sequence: TGTGCCATCAGTGAGTCGAGTACACCCCGGGAGACCCAGTACTTC.

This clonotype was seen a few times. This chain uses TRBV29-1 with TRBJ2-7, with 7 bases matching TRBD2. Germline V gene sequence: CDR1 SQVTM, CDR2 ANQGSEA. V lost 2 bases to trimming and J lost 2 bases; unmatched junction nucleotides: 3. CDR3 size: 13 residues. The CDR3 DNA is TGCAGCGTTGAACTAGCGGCGACCTACGAGCAGTACTTC. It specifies CSVELAATYEQYF.

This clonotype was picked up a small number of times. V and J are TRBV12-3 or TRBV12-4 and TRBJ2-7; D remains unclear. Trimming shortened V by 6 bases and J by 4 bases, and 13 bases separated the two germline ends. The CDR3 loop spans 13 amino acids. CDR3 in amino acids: CASSLGLLYEQYF. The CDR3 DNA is TGTGCCAGCAGCCTCGGTCTCCTTTACGAGCAGTACTTC.

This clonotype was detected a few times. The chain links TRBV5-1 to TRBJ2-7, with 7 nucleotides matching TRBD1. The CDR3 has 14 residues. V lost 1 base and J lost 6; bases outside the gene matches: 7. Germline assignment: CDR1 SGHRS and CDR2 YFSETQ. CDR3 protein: CASSLQGGWVEQYF. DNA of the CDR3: TGCGCCAGCAGCTTGCAAGGGGGCTGGGTCGAGCAGTACTTC.

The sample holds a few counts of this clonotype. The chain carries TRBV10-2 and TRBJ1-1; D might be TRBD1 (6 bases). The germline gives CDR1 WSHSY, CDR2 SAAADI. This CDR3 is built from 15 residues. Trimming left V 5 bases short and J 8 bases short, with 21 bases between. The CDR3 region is CASSFLGTKVKEAFF. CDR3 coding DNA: TGCGCCAGCAGTTTTCTCGGGACAAAGGTTAAAGAAGCTTTCTTT.

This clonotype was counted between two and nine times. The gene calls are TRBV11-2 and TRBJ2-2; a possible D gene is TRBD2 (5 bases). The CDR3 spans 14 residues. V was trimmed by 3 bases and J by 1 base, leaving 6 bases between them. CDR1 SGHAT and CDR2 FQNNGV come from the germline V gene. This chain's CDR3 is CASSFGKNTGELFF. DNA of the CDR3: TGTGCCAGCAGCTTCGGGAAGAACACCGGGGAGCTGTTTTTT.

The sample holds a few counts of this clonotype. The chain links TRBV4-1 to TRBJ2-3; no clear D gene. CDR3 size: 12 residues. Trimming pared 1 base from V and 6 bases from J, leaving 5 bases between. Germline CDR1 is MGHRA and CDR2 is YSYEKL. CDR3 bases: TGCGCCAGCAGCCAAGCAAGGGATACGCAGTATTTT. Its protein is CASSQARDTQYF.

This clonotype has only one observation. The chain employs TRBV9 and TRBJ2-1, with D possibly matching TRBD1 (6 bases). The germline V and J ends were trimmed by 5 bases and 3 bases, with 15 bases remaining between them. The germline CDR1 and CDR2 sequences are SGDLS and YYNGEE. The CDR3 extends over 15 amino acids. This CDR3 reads CASRPGGGFYNEQFF. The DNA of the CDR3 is TGTGCCAGCAGGCCTGGGGGCGGGTTCTACAATGAGCAGTTCTTC.

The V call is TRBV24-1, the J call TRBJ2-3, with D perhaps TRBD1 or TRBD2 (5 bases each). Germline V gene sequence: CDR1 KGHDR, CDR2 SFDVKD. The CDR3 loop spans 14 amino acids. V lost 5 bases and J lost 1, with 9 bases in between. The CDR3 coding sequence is TGTGCCACCAGTGCGTGGGACCGCACAGATACGCAGTATTTT. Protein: CATSAWDRTDTQYF.

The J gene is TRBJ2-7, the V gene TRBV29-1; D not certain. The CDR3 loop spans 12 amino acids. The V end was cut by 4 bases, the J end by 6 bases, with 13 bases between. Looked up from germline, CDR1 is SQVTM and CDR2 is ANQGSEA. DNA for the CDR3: TGCAGCGTTGGGTTATCCTGGGCCGAGCAGTACTTC. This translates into CSVGLSWAEQYF.

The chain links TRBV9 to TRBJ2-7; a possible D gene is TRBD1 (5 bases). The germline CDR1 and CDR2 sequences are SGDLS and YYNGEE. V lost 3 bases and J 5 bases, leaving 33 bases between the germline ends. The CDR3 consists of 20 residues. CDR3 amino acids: CASSAPRRMAGGNRPNEQYF. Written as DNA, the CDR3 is TGTGCCAGCAGCGCTCCGCGAAGGATGGCTGGTGGGAACAGGCCGAACGAGCAGTACTTC.

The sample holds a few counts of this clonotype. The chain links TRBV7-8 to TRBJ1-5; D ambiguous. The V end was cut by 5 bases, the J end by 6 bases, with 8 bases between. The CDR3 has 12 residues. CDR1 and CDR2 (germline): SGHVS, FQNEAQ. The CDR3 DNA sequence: TGTGCCAGCAGCCCCGCCGGTCAGCCCCAGCATTTT. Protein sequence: CASSPAGQPQHF.

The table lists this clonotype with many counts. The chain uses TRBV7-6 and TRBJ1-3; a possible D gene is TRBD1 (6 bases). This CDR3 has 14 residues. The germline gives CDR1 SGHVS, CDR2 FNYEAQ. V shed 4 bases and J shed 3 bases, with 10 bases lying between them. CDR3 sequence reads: CASSSTGFGNTIYF. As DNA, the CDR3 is TGTGCCAGCAGCTCCACAGGGTTTGGAAACACCATATATTTT.